This TCR beta chain was captured by sequencing in a study of follicular helper T cells after annual influenza vaccination. Sequenced by immunoSEQ multiplex PCR; TCRdb stores in-frame clones only, minus some. Altogether about 11,000 clones are present, 70% to 85% being singletons, with the ten largest covering more than 0.9%. Whole-study findings and limits: Plasmablast frequency change correlated with clonality change in ICOS+CD38+ cTfh.

The CDR3 contains 16 residues. Looked up from germline, CDR1 is KGHSH and CDR2 is LQKENI. V lost 6 bases and J lost 0, with 16 bases in between. Of note for this clone: Its specificity is unknown.

Time point in this sample: 2014-2015 season, pre-vaccination. Adults received seasonal inactivated influenza vaccine, with sorted blood CD4 subsets sequenced before and after. The receptor's source is an adult who received the influenza vaccine. The chain is built from TRBV18 and TRBJ2-3; D might be TRBD1 (5 bases). Sequenced material: CXCR5- memory CD4+ T cells sorted from blood, taken on the day of influenza vaccination. In DNA, the CDR3 is TGTGCCAGCTCCTCCCAAGACAGAACTAGCACAGATACGCAGTATTTT. It codes for CASSSQDRTSTDTQYF.